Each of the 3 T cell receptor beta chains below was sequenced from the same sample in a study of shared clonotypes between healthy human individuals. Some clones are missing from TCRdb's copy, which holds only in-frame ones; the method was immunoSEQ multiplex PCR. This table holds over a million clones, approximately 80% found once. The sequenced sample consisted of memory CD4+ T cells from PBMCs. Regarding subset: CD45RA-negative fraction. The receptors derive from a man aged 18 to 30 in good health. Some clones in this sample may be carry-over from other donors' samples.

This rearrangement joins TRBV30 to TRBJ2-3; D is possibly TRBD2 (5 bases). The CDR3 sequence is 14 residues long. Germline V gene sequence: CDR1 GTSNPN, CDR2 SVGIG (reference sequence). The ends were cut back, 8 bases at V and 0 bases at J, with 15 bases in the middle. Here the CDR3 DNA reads TGTGCCCTGGGAGACGGGGTTAGCACAGATACGCAGTATTTT. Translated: CALGDGVSTDTQYF.

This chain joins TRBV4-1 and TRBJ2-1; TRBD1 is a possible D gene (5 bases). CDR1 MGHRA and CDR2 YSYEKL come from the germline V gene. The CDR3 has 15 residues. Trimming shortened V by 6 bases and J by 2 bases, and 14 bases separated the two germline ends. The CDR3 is CASSRGSDTYNEQFF. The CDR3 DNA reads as TGCGCCAGCAGTAGGGGCTCCGACACCTACAATGAGCAGTTCTTC.

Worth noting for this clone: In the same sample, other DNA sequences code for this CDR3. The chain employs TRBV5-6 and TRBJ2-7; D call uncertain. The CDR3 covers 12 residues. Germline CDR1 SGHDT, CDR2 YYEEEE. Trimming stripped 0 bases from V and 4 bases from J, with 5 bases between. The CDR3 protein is CASSLGRYEQYF. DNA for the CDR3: TGTGCCAGCAGCTTGGGTAGGTACGAGCAGTACTTC.